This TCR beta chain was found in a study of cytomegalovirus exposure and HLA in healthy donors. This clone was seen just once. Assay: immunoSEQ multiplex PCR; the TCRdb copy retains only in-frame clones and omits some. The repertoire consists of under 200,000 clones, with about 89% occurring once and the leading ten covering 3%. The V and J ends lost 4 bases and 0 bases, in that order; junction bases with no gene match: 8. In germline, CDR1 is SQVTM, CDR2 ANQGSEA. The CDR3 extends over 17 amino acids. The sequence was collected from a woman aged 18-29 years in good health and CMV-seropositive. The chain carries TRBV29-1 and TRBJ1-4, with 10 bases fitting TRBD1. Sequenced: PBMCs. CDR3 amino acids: CSVVGTGDGSTNEKLFF. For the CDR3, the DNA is TGCAGCGTTGTCGGGACAGGGGACGGCTCAACTAATGAAAAACTGTTTTTT.